This T cell receptor (beta chain) emerged from a study of blood T cells in healthy people across ages. The study's findings and limits: Expanded clonotype changes were possibly confounded by unknown donor CMV status. TCR beta diversity, measured per million T cells, fell in a roughly linear way with age.

Investigators took roughly 10 milliliters of peripheral blood from every donor. V gave up 4 bases and J gave up 8 bases; unmatched junction bases: 8. The CDR3 spans 16 residues. Germline CDR1 and CDR2: SGHVS and FNYEAQ. This clonotype was recorded a few times. What it binds is not known. With a J-beta primer mix and a sample-barcoded 5' primer, a second PCR ran about 7 to 11 cycles. The template-switch adaptor, which had 12 random nucleotides, put a tag on each cDNA molecule. MiXCR, run by TCRdb on the 5' RACE reads, gives a single entry per CDR3 protein. The top ten hold around 22% of the sample, which has hundreds of thousands of distinct CDR3 sequences, about a fifth seen once.

The chain combines TRBV7-6 with TRBJ2-3, with 14 bases matching TRBD2. The source material was blood. The sequence came from a man aged 65 to 79 in good health. The CDR3 reads CASSSSGTSGSGTQYF. DNA for the CDR3: TGTGCCAGCAGCTCATCCGGGACTAGCGGGAGCGGTACGCAGTATTTT.